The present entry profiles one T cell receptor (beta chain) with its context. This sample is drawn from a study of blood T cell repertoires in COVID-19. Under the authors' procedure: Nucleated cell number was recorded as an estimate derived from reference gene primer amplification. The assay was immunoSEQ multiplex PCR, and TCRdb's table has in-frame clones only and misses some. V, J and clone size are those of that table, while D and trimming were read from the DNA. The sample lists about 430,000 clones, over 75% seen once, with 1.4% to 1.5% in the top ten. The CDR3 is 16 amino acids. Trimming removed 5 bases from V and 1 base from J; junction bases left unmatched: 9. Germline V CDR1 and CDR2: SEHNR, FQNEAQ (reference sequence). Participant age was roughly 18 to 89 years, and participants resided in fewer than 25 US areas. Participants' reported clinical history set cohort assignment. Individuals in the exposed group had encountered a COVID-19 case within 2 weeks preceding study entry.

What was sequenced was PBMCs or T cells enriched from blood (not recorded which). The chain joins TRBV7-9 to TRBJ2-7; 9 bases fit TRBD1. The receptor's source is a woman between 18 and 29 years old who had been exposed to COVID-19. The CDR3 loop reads CASSPNRGTGSYEQYF. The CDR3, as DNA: TGTGCCAGCAGCCCCAACAGAGGGACAGGGTCCTACGAGCAGTACTTC.